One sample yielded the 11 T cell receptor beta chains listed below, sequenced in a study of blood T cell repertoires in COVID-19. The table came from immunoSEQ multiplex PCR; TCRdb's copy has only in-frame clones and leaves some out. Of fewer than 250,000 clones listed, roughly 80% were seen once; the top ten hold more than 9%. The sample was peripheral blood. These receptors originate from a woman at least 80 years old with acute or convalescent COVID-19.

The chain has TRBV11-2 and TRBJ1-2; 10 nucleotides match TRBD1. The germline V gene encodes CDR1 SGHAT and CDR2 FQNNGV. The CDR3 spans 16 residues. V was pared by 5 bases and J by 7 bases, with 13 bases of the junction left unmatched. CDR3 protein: CASSPIMRQGAGGYTF. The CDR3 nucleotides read TGTGCCAGCAGCCCCATCATGAGACAGGGGGCGGGTGGCTACACCTTC.

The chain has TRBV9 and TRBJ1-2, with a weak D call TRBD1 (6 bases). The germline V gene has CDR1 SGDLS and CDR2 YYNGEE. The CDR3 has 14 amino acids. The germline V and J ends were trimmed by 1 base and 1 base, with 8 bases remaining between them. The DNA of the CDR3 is TGTGCCAGCAGCGTACCAGGGGTTAACTATGGCTACACCTTC. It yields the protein CASSVPGVNYGYTF.

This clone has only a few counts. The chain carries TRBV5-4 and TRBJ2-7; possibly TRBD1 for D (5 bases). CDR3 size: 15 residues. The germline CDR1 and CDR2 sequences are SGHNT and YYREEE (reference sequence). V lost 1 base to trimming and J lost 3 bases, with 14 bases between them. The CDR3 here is CASSLPPGSDYEQYF. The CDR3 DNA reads TGTGCCAGCAGCTTGCCCCCAGGGTCGGACTACGAGCAGTACTTC. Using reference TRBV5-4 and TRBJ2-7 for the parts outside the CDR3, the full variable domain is ETGVTQSPTHLIKTRGQQVTLRCSSQSGHNTVSWYQQALGQGPQFIFQYYREEENGRGNFPPRFSGLQFPNYSSELNVNALELDDSALYLCASSLPPGSDYEQYFGPGTRLTVT.

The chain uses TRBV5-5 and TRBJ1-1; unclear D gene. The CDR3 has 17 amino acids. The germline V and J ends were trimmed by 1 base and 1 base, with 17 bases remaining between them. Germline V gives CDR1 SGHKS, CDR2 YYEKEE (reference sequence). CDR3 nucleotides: TGTGCCAGCAGCTTGAGTAGGGCTCCTGGAGGGAACACTGAAGCTTTCTTT. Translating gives CASSLSRAPGGNTEAFF.

CDR3 DNA: TGCGCCAGCAGCCAGGCCCGGGGGAACACTGAAGCTTTCTTT. Amino acids: CASSQARGNTEAFF. The chain combines TRBV4-1 with TRBJ1-1, with D unresolved. Deletions cut 3 bases from V and 1 base from J, with 9 bases between. The CDR3 has 14 amino acids. Looked up from germline, CDR1 is MGHRA and CDR2 is YSYEKL.

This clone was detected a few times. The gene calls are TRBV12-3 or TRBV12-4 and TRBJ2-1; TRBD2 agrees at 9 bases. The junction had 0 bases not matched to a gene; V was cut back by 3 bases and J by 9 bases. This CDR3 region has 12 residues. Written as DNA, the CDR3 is TGTGCCAGCAGTTTGACTAGCGGTGAGCAGTTCTTC. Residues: CASSLTSGEQFF.

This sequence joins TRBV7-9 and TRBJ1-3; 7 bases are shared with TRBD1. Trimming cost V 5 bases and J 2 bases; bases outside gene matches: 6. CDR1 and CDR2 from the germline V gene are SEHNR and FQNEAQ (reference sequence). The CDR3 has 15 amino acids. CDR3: CASSPLGQAGNTIYF. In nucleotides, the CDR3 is TGTGCCAGCAGCCCTCTTGGACAGGCTGGAAACACCATATATTTT.

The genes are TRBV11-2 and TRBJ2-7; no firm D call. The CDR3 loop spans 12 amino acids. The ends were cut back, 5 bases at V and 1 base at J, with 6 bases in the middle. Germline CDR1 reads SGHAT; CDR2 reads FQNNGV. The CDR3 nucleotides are TGTGCCAGCAGCCTTTCGTCCTACGAGCAGTACTTC. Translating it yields CASSLSSYEQYF.

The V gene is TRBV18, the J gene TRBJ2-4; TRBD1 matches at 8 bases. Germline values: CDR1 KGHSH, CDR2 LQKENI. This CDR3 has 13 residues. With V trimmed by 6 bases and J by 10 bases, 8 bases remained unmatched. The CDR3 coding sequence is TGTGCCAGCTCTTCTGGACAGGGAATGATTCAGTACTTC. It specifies CASSSGQGMIQYF.

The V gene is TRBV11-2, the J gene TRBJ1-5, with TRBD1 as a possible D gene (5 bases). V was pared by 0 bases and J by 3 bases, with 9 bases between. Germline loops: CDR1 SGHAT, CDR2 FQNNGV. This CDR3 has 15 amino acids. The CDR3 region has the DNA TGTGCCAGCAGCTTAGATCCAGGGTTCAATCAGCCCCAGCATTTT. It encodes CASSLDPGFNQPQHF.

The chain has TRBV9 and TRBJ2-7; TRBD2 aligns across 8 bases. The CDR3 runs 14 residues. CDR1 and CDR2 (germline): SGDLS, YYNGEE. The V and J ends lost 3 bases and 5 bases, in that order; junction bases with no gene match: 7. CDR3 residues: CASSAGTSLHEQYF. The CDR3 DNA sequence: TGTGCCAGCAGCGCCGGGACTAGTCTCCACGAGCAGTACTTC.